This is a list of T cell receptor beta chains from one sample in a study of metastatic and nonmetastatic thyroid tumors. TCRdb re-called the PCR reads with MiXCR. The sample holds approximately 23,000 clones, more than 30% seen once. Sequenced input: blood. The origin of the receptors is a male donor with papillary thyroid cancer or a benign thyroid nodule (not recorded which). Some clones in this sample may be carry-over from other donors' samples. CDR3s include the opening cysteine and the closing phenylalanine or tryptophan. Each record gives: D gene, clone size, J gene, V gene, CDR3 DNA, CDR3 protein. D genes are given only for firm matches. Some rows have no size entry. The others give once, few or many, or a class for an expanded clone.

>NA|few|TRBJ1-2|TRBV7-9
TGTGCCAGCAGCTTACCGGGGGCCGGCTACACCTTC
CASSLPGAGYTF
>NA|many|TRBJ2-6|TRBV19
TGTGCCAGGGGCTCTGGGGCCAACGTCCTGACTTTC
CARGSGANVLTF
>NA|medium-sized|TRBJ2-5|TRBV20-1
TGCAGTGCTAGAGATTGGACAGGGAGGGCGACCCAGTACTTC
CSARDWTGRATQYF
>TRBD2|NA|TRBJ2-7|TRBV20-1
TGCAGTGCTACCGGGACTAGCGGGGGGGCCTACGAGCAGTACTTC
CSATGTSGGAYEQYF
>NA|NA|TRBJ2-7|TRBV20-1
TGCAGTGCCTCTAGGGGGTATCGGGGTTACGAGCAGTACTTC
CSASRGYRGYEQYF
>TRBD1|few|TRBJ1-5|TRBV7-8
TGTGCCAGCAGCCCTTTCGGGACAGGGGGCATTCAGCCCCAGCATTTT
CASSPFGTGGIQPQHF
>NA|NA|TRBJ1-6|TRBV18
TGTGCCAGCTCACCAGGGTCGAATTCACCCCTCCACTTT
CASSPGSNSPLHF
>NA|NA|TRBJ2-2|TRBV7-3
TGTGCCAGCAGCCGAGACGCCGGGGAGCTGTTTTTT
CASSRDAGELFF
>NA|NA|TRBJ2-7|TRBV24-1
TGTGCCCCCCACTCCGGGACGAGATACGAGCAGTACTTC
CAPHSGTRYEQYF
>TRBD2|many|TRBJ2-3|TRBV4-3
TGCGCCAGCAGCCATATAGCGGGAGGTAACACAGATACGCAGTATTTT
CASSHIAGGNTDTQYF
>TRBD2|NA|TRBJ2-3|TRBV5-1
TGCGCCAGCAGCTTGGGGCTAGCGGGAGTGGGTGAGGCAGATACGCAGTATTTT
CASSLGLAGVGEADTQYF
>TRBD2|NA|TRBJ2-3|TRBV7-2
TGTGCCAGCAGCTTAGCCGGGACTAGCGGGAGGTACTCAGATACGCAGTATTTT
CASSLAGTSGRYSDTQYF
>NA|NA|TRBJ1-6|TRBV9
TGTGCCAGCCCTCCGGGCGGGGGGTCCTATAATTCACCCCTCCACTTT
CASPPGGGSYNSPLHF
>NA|medium-sized|TRBJ1-1|TRBV28
TGTGCCAGCAGTTTATACCGTGAAGCTTTCTTT
CASSLYREAFF
>NA|many|TRBJ2-5|TRBV7-9
TGTGCCAGCAGCTTAATGGGTGTTTTCGAGACCCAGTACTTC
CASSLMGVFETQYF
>NA|NA|TRBJ1-5|TRBV19
TGTGCCAGTAGTATAGGGGAGGGAGACCAGCCCCAGCATTTT
CASSIGEGDQPQHF
>NA|few|TRBJ2-2|TRBV4-2
TGTGCCAGCAGCCAAGTCACCCAGTCCACGAACACCGGGGAGCTGTTTTTT
CASSQVTQSTNTGELFF
>TRBD2|NA|TRBJ2-2|TRBV20-1
TGCAGTGCTAGAGATCTAGCGGAGGAGGAGCTGTTTTTT
CSARDLAEEELFF
>NA|NA|TRBJ2-7|TRBV20-1
TGCAGTGCTAGAGATCCCTGGAGACAGGCGGAAGAGCAGTACTTC
CSARDPWRQAEEQYF
>NA|many|TRBJ1-2|TRBV7-9
TGTGCCAGCAGCTTAGAAAGTACCGGCTACACCTTC
CASSLESTGYTF
>NA|NA|TRBJ1-6|TRBV6-1
TGTGCCAGCAGCTACCAGGAAAGATATAATTCACCCCTCCACTTT
CASSYQERYNSPLHF
>TRBD1|once|TRBJ1-1|TRBV6-4
TGTGCCAGCAGTGATACAGACAGGGGCAACACTGAAGCTTTCTTT
CASSDTDRGNTEAFF
>NA|many|TRBJ2-3|TRBV2
TGTGCCAGCAGAGACTGGACTCAAGTAGCGCAGTATTTT
CASRDWTQVAQYF
>TRBD1|NA|TRBJ1-2|TRBV11-2
TGTGCCAGCAGCTCCCAGGGGGGACAGACGTATGGCTACACCTTC
CASSSQGGQTYGYTF